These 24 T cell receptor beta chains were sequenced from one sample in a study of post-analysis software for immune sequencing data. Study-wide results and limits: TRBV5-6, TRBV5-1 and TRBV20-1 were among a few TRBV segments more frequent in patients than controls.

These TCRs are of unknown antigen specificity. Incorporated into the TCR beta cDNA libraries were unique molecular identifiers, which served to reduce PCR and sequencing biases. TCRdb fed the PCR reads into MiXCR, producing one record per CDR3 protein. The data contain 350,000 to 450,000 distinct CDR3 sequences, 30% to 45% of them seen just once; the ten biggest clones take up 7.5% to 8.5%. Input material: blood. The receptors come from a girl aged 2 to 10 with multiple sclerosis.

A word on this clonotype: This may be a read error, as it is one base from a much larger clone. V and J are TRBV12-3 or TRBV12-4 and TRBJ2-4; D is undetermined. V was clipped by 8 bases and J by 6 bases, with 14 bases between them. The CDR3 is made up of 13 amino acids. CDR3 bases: TGTGCCAGCGTGCTCAGAGAGCGAAACATTCAGTACTTC. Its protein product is CASVLRERNIQYF.

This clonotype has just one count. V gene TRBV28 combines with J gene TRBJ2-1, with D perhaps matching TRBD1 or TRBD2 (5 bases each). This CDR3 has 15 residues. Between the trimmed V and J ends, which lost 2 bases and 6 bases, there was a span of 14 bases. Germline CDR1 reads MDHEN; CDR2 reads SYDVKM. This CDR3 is CASSLVGPGANEQFF. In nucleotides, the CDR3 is TGTGCCAGCAGTTTAGTTGGACCCGGGGCCAATGAGCAGTTCTTC.

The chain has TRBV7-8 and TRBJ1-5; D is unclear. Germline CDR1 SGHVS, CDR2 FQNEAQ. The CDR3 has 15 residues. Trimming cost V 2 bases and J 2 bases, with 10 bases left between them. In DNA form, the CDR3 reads TGTGCCAGCAGCTTAACCCGGGGTCGCAATCAGCCCCAGCATTTT. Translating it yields CASSLTRGRNQPQHF. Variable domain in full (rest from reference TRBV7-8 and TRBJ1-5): GAGVSQSPRYKVAKRGQDVALRCDPISGHVSLFWYQQALGQGPEFLTYFQNEAQLDKSGLPSDRFFAERPEGSVSTLKIQRTQQEDSAVYLCASSLTRGRNQPQHFGDGTRLSIL.

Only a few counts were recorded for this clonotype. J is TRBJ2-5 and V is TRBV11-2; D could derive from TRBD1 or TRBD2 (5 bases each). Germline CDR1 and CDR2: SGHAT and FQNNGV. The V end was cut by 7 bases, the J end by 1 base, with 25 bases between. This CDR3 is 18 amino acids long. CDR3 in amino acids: CASNLDSGKRYFQETQYF. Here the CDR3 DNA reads TGTGCCAGCAACCTAGATTCAGGGAAGCGGTACTTCCAAGAGACCCAGTACTTC.

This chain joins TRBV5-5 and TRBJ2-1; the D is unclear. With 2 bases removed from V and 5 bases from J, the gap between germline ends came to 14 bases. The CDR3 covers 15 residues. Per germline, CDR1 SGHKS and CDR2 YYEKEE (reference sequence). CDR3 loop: CASSFSRRENNEQFF. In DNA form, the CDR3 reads TGTGCCAGCAGCTTCTCTAGACGAGAAAACAATGAGCAGTTCTTC. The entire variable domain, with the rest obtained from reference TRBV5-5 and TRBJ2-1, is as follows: DAGVTQSPTHLIKTRGQQVTLRCSPISGHKSVSWYQQVLGQGPQFIFQYYEKEERGRGNFPDRFSARQFPNYSSELNVNALLLGDSALYLCASSFSRRENNEQFFGPGTRLTVL.

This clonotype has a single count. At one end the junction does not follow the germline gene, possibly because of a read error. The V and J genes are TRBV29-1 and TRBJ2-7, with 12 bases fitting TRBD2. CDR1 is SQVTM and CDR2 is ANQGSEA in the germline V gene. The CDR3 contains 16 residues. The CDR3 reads CSVEAVPTSGSYEQSF. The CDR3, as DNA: TGCAGCGTTGAAGCCGTTCCGACTAGCGGGAGTTACGAGCAGTCCTTC.

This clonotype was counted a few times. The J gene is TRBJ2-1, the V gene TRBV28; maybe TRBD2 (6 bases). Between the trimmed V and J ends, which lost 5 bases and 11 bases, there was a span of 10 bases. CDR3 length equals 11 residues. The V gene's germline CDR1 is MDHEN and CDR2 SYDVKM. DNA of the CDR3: TGTGCCAGCAGTGAGGGGAGGAAGCAGTTCTTC. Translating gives CASSEGRKQFF.

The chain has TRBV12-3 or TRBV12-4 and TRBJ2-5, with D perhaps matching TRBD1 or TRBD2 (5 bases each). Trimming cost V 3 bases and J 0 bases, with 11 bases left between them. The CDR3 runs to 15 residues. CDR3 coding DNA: TGTGCCAGCAGTTTGGCAGGGACGTACCAAGAGACCCAGTACTTC. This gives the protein CASSLAGTYQETQYF.

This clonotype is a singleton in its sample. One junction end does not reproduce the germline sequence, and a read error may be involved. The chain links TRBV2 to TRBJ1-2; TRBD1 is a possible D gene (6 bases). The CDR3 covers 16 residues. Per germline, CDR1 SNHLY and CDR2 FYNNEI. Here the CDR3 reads CATFTRLGGSNHGYTF. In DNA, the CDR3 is TGTGCCACCTTTACCCGGTTGGGGGGCTCTAACCATGGCTACACCTTC.

CDR3: CASSNWDHNEQFF. CDR3 sequence (DNA): TGTGCCAGCAGTAACTGGGACCACAATGAGCAGTTCTTC. The chain uses TRBV6-2 or TRBV6-3 and TRBJ2-1; D may be TRBD1 or TRBD2 (5 bases each). Looked up from germline, CDR1 is MNHEY and CDR2 is SVGEGT. V lost 5 bases and J 5 bases, leaving 10 bases between the germline ends. The CDR3 has 13 amino acids.

The CDR3 DNA reads as TGTGCCAGCAGTCTTTGGGACAGGGGCTACTCCTACAATGAGCAGTTCTTC. This gives the protein CASSLWDRGYSYNEQFF. V usage is TRBV28 and J usage is TRBJ2-1; 10 positions match TRBD1. The CDR3 covers 17 residues. Germline values: CDR1 MDHEN, CDR2 SYDVKM. After removal of 5 bases from V and 0 bases from J, the junction contained 7 bases not matched to a gene.

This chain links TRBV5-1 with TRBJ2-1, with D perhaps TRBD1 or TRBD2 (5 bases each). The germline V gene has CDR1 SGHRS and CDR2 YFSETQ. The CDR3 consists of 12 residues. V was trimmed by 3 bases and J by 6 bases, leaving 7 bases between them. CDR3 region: CASSWDVNEQFF. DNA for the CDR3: TGCGCCAGCAGCTGGGACGTCAATGAGCAGTTCTTC.

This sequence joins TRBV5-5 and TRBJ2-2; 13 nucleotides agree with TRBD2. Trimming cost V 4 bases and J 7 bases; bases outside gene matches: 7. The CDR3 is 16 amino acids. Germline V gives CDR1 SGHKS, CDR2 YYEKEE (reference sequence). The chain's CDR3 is CASSLGLAGVSGELFF. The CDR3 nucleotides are TGTGCCAGCAGCCTCGGACTAGCGGGAGTCAGCGGGGAGCTGTTTTTT.

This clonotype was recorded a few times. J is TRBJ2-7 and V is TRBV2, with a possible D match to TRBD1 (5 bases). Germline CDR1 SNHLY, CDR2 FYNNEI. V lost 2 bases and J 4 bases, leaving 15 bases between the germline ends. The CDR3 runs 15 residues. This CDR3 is CASSESQEMVYEQYF. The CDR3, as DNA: TGTGCCAGCAGTGAATCACAGGAGATGGTATACGAGCAGTACTTC.

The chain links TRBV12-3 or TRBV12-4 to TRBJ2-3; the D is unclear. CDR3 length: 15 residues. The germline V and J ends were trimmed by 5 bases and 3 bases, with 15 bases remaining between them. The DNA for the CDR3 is TGTGCCAGCAGTCCAGAGCGAGTGAAAACAGATACGCAGTATTTT. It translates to CASSPERVKTDTQYF.

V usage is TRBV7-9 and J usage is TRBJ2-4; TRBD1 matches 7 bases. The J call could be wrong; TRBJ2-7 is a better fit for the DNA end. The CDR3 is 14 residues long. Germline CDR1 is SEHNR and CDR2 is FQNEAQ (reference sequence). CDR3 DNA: TGTGCCAGCAGCTTACTCCAGGGGGTCTACGAGCAGTACTTC. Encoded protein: CASSLLQGVYEQYF.

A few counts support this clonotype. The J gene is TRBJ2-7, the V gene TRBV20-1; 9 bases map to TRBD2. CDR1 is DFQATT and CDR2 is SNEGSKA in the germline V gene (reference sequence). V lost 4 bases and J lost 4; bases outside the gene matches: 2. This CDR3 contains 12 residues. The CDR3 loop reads CSAIAGVYEQYF. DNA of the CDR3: TGCAGTGCTATAGCGGGAGTGTACGAGCAGTACTTC.

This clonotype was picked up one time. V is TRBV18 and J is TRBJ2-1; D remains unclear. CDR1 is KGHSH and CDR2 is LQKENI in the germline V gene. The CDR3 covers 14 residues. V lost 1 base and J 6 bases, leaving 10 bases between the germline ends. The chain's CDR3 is CASSPLENGNEQFF. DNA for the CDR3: TGTGCCAGCTCACCACTGGAGAACGGCAATGAGCAGTTCTTC.

The CDR3 loop is CASSYGLFSDTQYF. The DNA for the CDR3 is TGTGCCAGCAGCTACGGTCTGTTTTCAGATACGCAGTATTTT. The chain uses TRBV7-2 and TRBJ2-3, with D unresolved. V dropped 4 bases and J dropped 4 bases, with 12 bases sitting between them. Germline CDR1 is SGHTA and CDR2 is FQGNSA. CDR3 length: 14 residues.

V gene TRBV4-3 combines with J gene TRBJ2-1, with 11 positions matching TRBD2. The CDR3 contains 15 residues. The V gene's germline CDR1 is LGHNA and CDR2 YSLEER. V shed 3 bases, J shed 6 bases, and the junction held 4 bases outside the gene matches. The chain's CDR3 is CASSHGTSGSNEQFF. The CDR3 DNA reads TGCGCCAGCAGCCATGGGACTAGCGGCAGCAATGAGCAGTTCTTC.

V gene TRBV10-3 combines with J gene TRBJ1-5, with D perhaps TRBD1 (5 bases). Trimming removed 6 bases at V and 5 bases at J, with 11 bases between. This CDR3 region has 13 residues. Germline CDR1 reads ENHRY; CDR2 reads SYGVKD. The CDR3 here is CAISPRGDQPQHF. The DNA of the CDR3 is TGTGCCATCAGCCCGCGGGGGGATCAGCCCCAGCATTTT.

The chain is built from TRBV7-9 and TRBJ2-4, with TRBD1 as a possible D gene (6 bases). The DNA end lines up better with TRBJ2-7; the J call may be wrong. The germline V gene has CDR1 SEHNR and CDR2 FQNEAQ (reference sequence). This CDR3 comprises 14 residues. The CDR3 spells CASTQDRSYYEQYF. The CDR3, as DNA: TGTGCCAGCACCCAGGACAGAAGTTACTACGAGCAGTACTTC.

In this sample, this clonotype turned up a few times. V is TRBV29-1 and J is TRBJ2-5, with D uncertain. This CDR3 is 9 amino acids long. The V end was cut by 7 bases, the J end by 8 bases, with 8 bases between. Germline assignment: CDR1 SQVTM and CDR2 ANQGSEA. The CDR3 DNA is TGCAGCGAGGTTAGAACCCAGTACTTC. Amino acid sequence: CSEVRTQYF.

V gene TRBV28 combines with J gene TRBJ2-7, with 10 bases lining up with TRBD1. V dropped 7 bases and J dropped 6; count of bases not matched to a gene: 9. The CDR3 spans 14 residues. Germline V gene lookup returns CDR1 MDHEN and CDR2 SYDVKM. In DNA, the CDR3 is TGTGCCAGCACATTACCGGGACAGGGGTTCGAGCAGTACTTC. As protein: CASTLPGQGFEQYF.